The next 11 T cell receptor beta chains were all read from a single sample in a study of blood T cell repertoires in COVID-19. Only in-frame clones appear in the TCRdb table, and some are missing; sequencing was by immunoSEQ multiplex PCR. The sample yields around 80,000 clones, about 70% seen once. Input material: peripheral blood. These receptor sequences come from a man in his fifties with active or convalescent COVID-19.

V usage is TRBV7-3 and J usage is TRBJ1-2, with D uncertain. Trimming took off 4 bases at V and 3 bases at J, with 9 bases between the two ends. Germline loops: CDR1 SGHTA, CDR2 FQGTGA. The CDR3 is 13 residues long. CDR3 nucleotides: TGTGCCAGCAGCTCTACTACGGACTATGGCTACACCTTC. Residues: CASSSTTDYGYTF.

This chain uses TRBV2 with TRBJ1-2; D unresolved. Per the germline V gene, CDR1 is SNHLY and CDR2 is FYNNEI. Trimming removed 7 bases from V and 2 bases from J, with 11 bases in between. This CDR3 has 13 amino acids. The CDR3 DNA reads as TGTGCCAGCACAGTTGACTTCAACTATGGCTACACCTTC. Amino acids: CASTVDFNYGYTF.

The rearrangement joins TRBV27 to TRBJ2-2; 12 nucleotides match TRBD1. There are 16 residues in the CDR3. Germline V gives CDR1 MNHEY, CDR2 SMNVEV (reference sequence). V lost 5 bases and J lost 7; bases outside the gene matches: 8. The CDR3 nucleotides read TGTGCCAGCAGTACCCGGGACAGGGGGCGGAACGGGGAGCTGTTTTTT. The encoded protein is CASSTRDRGRNGELFF.

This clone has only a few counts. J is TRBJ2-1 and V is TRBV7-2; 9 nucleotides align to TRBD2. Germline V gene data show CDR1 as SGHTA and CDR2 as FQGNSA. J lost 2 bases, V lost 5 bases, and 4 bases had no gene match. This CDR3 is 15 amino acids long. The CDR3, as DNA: TGTGCCAGCAGCGTGACTAGCGGTGCCTACAATGAGCAGTTCTTC. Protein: CASSVTSGAYNEQFF.

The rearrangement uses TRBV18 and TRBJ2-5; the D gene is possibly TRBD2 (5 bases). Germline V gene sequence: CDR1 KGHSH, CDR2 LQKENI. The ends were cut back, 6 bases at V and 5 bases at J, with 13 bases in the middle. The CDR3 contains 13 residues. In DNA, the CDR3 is TGTGCCAGCTCTCTTGGAGGTGACGAGACCCAGTACTTC. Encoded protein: CASSLGGDETQYF.

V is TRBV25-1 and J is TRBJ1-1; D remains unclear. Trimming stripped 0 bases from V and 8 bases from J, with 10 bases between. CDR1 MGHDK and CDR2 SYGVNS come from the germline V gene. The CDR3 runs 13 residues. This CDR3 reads CASSEYRKPEAFF. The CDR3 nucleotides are TGTGCCAGCAGTGAATATAGAAAGCCGGAAGCTTTCTTT. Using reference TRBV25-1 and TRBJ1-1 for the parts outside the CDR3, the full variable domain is EADIYQTPRYLVIGTGKKITLECSQTMGHDKMYWYQQDPGMELHLIHYSYGVNSTEKGDLSSESTVSRIRTEHFPLTLESARPSHTSQYLCASSEYRKPEAFFGQGTRLTVV.

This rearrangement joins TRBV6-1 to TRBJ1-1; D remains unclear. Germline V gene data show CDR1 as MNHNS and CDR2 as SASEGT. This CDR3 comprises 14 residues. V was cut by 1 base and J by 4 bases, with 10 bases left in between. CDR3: CASSEGGHSTEAFF. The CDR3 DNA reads TGTGCCAGCAGTGAAGGAGGCCATAGCACTGAAGCTTTCTTT.

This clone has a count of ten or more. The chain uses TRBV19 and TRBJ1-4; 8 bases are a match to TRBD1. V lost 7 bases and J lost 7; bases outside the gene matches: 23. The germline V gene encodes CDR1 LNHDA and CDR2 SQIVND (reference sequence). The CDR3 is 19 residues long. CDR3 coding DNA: TGTGCCAGTACCTCCGACCGTCGGGGCAGGGGGCAGAGTGGTGAAAAACTGTTTTTT. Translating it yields CASTSDRRGRGQSGEKLFF.

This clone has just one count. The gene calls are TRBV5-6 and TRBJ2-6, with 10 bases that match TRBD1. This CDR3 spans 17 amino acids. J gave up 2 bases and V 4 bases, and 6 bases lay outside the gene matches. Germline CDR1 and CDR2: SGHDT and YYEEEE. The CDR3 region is CASSGTGALAGANVLTF. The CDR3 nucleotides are TGTGCCAGCAGCGGGACAGGGGCGCTCGCTGGGGCCAACGTCCTGACTTTC.

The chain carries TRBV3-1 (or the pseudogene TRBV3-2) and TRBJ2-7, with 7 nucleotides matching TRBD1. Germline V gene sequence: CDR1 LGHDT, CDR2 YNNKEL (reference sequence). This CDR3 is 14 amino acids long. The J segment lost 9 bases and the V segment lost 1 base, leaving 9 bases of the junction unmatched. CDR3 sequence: CASSQVEGAPRQYF. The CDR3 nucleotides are TGTGCCAGCAGCCAAGTTGAGGGGGCCCCGAGGCAGTACTTC.

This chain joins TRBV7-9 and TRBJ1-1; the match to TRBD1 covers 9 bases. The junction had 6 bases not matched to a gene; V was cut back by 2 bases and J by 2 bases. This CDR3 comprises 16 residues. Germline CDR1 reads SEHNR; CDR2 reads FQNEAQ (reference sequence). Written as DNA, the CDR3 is TGTGCCAGCAGCTTAAAGGGGACAGGGCTAAACACTGAAGCTTTCTTT. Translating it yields CASSLKGTGLNTEAFF. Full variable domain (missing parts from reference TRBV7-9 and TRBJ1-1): DTGVSQNPRHKITKRGQNVTFRCDPISEHNRLYWYRQTLGQGPEFLTYFQNEAQLEKSRLLSDRFSAERPKGSFSTLEIQRTEQGDSAMYLCASSLKGTGLNTEAFFGQGTRLTVV.